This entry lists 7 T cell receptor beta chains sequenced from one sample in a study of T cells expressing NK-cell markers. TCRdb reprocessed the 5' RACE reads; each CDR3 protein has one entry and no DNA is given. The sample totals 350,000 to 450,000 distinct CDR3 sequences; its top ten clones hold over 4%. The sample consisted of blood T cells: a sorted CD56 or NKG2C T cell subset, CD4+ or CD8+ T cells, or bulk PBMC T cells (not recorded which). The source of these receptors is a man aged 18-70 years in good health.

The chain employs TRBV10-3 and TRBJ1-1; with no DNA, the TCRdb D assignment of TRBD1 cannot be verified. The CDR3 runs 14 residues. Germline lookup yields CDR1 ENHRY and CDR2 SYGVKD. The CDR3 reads CASGTGRMNTEAFF.

The CDR3 region is CSARGQQVTGELFF. This sequence joins TRBV20-1 and TRBJ2-2; the D gene TCRdb calls, TRBD1, cannot be checked with no DNA. The CDR3 runs 14 residues. CDR1 DFQATT and CDR2 SNEGSKA come from the germline V gene (reference sequence).

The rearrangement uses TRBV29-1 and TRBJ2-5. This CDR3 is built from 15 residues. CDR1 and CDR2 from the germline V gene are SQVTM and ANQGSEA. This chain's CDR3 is CSVDAEEGFEETQYF.

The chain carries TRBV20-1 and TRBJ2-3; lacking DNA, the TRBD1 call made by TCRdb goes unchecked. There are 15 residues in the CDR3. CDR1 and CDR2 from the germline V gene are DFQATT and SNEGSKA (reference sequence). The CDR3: CSAFERGRSTDTQYF.

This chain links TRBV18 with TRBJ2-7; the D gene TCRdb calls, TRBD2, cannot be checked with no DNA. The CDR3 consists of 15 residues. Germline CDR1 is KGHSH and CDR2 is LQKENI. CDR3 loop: CASSTTAGDLGEQYF.

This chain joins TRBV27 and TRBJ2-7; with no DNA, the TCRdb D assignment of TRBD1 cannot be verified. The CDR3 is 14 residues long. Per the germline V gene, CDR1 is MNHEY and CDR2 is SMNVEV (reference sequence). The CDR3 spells CASGGQLSTGEQYF.

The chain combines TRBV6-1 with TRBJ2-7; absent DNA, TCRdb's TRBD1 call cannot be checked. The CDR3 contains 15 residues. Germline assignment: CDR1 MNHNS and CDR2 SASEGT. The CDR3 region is CASSSRGQGASEQYF.